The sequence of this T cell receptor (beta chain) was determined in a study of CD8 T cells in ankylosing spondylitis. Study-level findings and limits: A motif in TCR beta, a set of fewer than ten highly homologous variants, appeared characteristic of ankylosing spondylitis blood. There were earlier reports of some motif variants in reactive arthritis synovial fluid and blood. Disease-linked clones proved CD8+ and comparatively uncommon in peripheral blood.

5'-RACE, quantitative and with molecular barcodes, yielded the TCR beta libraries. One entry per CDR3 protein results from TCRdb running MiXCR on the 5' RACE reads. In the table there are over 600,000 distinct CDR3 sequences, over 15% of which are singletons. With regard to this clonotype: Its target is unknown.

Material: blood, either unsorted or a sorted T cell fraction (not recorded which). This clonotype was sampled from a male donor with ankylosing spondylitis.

CDR3 amino acids: CASSTATGGGYTF. The CDR3 nucleotides are TGTGCCAGCAGCACTGCGACGGGCGGTGGCTACACCTTC. This chain joins TRBV9 and TRBJ1-2, with D hard to call. CDR1 SGDLS and CDR2 YYNGEE come from the germline V gene. Trimming shortened V by 4 bases and J by 7 bases, and 14 bases separated the two germline ends. This CDR3 region has 13 residues.